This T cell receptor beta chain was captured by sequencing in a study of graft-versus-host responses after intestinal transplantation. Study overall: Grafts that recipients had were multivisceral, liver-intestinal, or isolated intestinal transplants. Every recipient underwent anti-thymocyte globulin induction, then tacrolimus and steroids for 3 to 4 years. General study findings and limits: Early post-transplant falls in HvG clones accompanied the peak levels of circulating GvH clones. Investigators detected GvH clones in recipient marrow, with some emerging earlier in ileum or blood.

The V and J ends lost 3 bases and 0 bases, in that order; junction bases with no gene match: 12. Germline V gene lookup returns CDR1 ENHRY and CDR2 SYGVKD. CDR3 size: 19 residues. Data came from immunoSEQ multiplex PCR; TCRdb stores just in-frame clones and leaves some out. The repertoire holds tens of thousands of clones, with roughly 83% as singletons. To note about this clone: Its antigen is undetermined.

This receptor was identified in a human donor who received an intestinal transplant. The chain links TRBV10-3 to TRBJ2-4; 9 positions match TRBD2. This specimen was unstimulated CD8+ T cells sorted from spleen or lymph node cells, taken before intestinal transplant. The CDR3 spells CAISDPKREALLAKNIQYF. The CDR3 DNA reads TGTGCCATCAGTGACCCCAAGCGGGAGGCCCTCCTAGCCAAAAACATTCAGTACTTC.